This TCR beta chain was captured in a study of blood T cells in healthy people across ages. Overall study results and limits: Unsorted PBMC material precluded a definitive naive versus antigen-experienced comparison.

Primers used in a second PCR of about 7 to 12 cycles were a sample-barcoded 5' primer and a J-beta primer mix. Researchers report that a template-switch adaptor with 12 random nucleotides tagged each cDNA molecule. TCRdb passed the 5' RACE reads through MiXCR, listing each CDR3 protein once. The sample shows 1.5 million to 2 million distinct CDR3 sequences, 28% of them seen only once. A remark on this clonotype: What it binds is unknown.

Each sample yielded at least 5.5 micrograms of PBMC total RNA. Sequenced: blood. The TCR comes from a woman aged 25-40 years in good health.

The CDR3 DNA reads TGCAGTGCTAGAGGGACAGATGGCGAGGAGACCCAGTACTTC. Amino acid sequence: CSARGTDGEETQYF. The V gene is TRBV20-1, the J gene TRBJ2-5, with D perhaps TRBD1 (6 bases). The CDR3 length is 14 residues. V lost 1 base, J lost 5 bases, and 14 bases lay in between. CDR1 DFQATT and CDR2 SNEGSKA come from the germline V gene (reference sequence).